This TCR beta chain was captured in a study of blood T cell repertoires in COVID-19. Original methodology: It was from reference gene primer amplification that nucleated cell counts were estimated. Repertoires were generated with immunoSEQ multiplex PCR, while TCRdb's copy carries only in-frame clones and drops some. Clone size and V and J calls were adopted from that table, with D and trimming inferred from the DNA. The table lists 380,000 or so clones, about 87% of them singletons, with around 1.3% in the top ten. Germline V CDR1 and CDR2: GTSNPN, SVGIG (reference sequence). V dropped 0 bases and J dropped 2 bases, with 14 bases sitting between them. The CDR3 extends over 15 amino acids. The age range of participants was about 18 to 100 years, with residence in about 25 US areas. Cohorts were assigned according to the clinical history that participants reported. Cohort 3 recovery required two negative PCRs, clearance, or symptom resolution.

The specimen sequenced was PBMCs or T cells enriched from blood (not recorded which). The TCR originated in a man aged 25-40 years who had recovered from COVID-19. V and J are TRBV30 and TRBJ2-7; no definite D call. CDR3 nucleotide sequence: TGTGCCTGGAGTGTACTCCGACTCCGCCCCTACGAGCAGTACTTC. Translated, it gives CAWSVLRLRPYEQYF.